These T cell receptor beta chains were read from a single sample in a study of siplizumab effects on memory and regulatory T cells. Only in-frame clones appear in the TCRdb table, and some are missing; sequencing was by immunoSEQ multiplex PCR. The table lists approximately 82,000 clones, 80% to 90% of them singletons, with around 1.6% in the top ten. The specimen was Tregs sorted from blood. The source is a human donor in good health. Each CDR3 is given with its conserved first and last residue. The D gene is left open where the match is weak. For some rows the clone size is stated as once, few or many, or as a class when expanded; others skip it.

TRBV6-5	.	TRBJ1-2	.	CASSYPGASGSYTF	TGTGCCAGCAGTTACCCAGGGGCCTCCGGCTCCTACACCTTC
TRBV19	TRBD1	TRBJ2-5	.	CASSTSGQGKETQYF	TGTGCCAGTAGTACCTCCGGACAGGGAAAAGAGACCCAGTACTTC
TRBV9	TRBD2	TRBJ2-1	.	CASSETSGGYNEQFF	TGTGCCAGCAGCGAGACTAGCGGGGGGTACAATGAGCAGTTCTTC
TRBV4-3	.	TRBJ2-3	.	CASSQGSLLVTDTQYF	TGCGCCAGCAGCCAAGGGTCTTTACTTGTCACAGATACGCAGTATTTT
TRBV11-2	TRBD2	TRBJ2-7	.	CASSYLAGGSSYEQYF	TGTGCCAGCAGCTATCTAGCGGGGGGGTCCAGCTACGAGCAGTACTTC
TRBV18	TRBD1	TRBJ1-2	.	CASSPGTGGLSGYGYTF	TGTGCCAGCTCACCAGGGACAGGGGGATTAAGTGGCTATGGCTACACCTTC
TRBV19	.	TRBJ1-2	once	CASSRGQGGPYGYTF	TGTGCCAGTAGTAGAGGGCAGGGAGGACCCTATGGCTACACCTTC
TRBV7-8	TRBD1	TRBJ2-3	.	CASSSQGVTDTQYF	TGTGCCAGCAGCTCCCAGGGGGTCACAGATACGCAGTATTTT
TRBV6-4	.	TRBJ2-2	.	CASRREQGSGELFF	TGTGCCAGCAGGAGGGAACAGGGCAGCGGGGAGCTGTTTTTT
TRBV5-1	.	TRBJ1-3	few	CASSSGQRYSGNTIYF	TGCGCCAGCAGCTCCGGACAGAGGTACTCTGGAAACACCATATATTTT
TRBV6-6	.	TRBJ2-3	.	CASSNLGTDTQYF	TGTGCCAGCAGCAATCTAGGCACAGATACGCAGTATTTT
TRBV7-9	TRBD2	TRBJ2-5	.	CASSTPTSGGGSWTQYF	TGTGCCAGCAGCACCCCAACTAGCGGGGGGGGTTCATGGACCCAGTACTTC
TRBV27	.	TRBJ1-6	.	CASKRGTAVISPLHF	TGTGCCAGCAAGAGGGGCACAGCAGTCATTTCACCCCTCCACTTT
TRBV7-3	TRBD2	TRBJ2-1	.	CASSTTSGGFNEQFF	TGTGCCAGCAGTACGACTAGCGGTGGGTTCAATGAGCAGTTCTTC
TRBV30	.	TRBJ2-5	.	CAWDLAAVQYF	TGTGCCTGGGACCTTGCCGCGGTGCAGTACTTC
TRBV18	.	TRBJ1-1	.	CASSPRTPLDTEAFF	TGTGCCAGCTCACCACGAACACCTTTGGACACTGAAGCTTTCTTT
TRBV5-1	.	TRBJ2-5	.	CASSGGSRETQYF	TGCGCCAGCAGCGGTGGGTCGAGGGAGACCCAGTACTTC
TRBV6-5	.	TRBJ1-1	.	CASSYSGFGGLTEAFF	TGTGCCAGCAGTTACTCCGGGTTCGGAGGACTCACTGAAGCTTTCTTT
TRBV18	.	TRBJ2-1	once	CASSPDGSYNEQFF	TGTGCCAGCTCTCCCGATGGCTCCTACAATGAGCAGTTCTTC
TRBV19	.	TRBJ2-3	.	CASSLREITDTQYF	TGTGCCAGTAGTCTACGGGAGATCACAGATACGCAGTATTTT
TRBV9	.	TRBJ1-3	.	CASSVDWSYSGNTIYF	TGTGCCAGCAGCGTAGATTGGTCCTACTCTGGAAACACCATATATTTT
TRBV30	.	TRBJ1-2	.	CAWSPPNVNYGYTF	TGTGCCTGGAGCCCCCCCAACGTTAACTATGGCTACACCTTC
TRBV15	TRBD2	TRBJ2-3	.	CATSRVLAGLQITQYF	TGTGCCACCAGCAGAGTCCTAGCGGGGCTACAGATCACGCAGTATTTT
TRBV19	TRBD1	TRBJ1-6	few	CASSRAGGDNSPLHF	TGTGCCAGTAGTAGGGCAGGGGGGGATAATTCACCCCTCCACTTT
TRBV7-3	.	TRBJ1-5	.	CASSLSPSGPGRNQPQHF	TGTGCCAGCAGCTTATCCCCGTCCGGGCCCGGGCGCAATCAGCCCCAGCATTTT
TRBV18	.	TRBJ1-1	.	CASSPGGEAFF	TGTGCCAGCTCACCTGGTGGTGAAGCTTTCTTT
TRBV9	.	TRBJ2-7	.	CASSAEDGVAPPYEQYF	TGTGCCAGCAGCGCGGAGGACGGGGTGGCTCCCCCCTACGAGCAGTACTTC
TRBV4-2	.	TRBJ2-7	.	CASSQDEGRGLSYEQYF	TGTGCCAGCAGCCAAGATGAGGGCAGGGGCCTTTCCTACGAGCAGTACTTC
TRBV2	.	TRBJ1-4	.	CASSVWTGNEKLFF	TGTGCCAGCAGTGTTTGGACGGGAAATGAAAAACTGTTTTTT
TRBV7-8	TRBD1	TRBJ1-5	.	CASSLTGLNQPQHF	TGTGCCAGCAGCTTGACAGGGCTCAATCAGCCCCAGCATTTT
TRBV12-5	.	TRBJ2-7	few	CASGLGYEQYF	TGTGCTAGTGGCCTCGGCTACGAGCAGTACTTC